The present entry profiles one TCR beta chain with its context. Its antigen is not identified. The source of the sample is a study of beta chain features in type 1 diabetes. The single heparinised draw taken from each donor contained about 100 mL of blood on average. Sequenced material consisted of expressed TCRB transcripts (all of the isolated RNA was reverse transcribed). Using immunoSEQ multiplex PCR, the repertoire was profiled, and TCRdb retains in-frame clones only, with some absent. The sample shows hundreds of thousands of clones, 30% of them seen only once. Whole-study results and caveats: Sampled from patients, naive, central memory and Treg TCRB repertoires appeared more similar than those sampled from healthy donors. When Type 1 diabetes patients were examined, their TCRB CDR3s proved moderately but significantly shorter in all four CD4+ subsets.

Germline V gene data show CDR1 as SGHVS and CDR2 as FQNEAQ. The CDR3 is 15 amino acids. Between the trimmed V and J ends, which lost 0 bases and 7 bases, there was a span of 16 bases. Specimen: naive CD4+ T cells from blood. This sequence originates from a man between 18 and 35 years old in good health. This chain connects TRBV7-8 to TRBJ2-7, with D possibly matching TRBD1 (6 bases). The CDR3 loop is CASSLALMGADEQYF. CDR3 DNA: TGTGCCAGCAGCTTAGCGCTAATGGGGGCGGATGAGCAGTACTTC.